The entry that follows covers one T cell receptor (beta chain) sequence. Its antigen is as yet unknown. Sequencing used immunoSEQ multiplex PCR; TCRdb keeps in-frame clones, though not all of them. This sample has about 38,000 clones, with about four fifths found just once. These data are taken from a study of a mutant IDH1 vaccine in newly diagnosed glioma. Study-wide context: Patients were started on vaccination 4-6 weeks after radiotherapy alone, or with temozolomide cycles. Earlier care involved radiotherapy, temozolomide, or both, and the majority received both. Findings of the study overall: Any relationship between pseudoprogression and changes in top peripheral T cell clonotypes seemed absent. Evidence of vaccine-induced immune responses was documented in roughly 93% of patients.

Time point specified: week 5, during vaccination. A 20-mer mutant IDH1 peptide at 300 ug was injected subcutaneously with topical imiquimod. This TCR derives from a man aged 35 to 55 with glioma. The sequencing here drew on PBMCs, taken from a glioma patient whose treatment included an IDH1 peptide vaccine.

Here the CDR3 DNA reads TGCGCCAGCAGCTTGTCTCTACAGGGTAACCCCTACGAGCAGTACTTC. Translated, it gives CASSLSLQGNPYEQYF. V and J are TRBV5-1 and TRBJ2-7; TRBD1 is a possible D gene (6 bases). The germline V gene encodes CDR1 SGHRS and CDR2 YFSETQ. The CDR3 has 16 residues. V lost 1 base to trimming and J lost 2 bases, with 16 bases between them.